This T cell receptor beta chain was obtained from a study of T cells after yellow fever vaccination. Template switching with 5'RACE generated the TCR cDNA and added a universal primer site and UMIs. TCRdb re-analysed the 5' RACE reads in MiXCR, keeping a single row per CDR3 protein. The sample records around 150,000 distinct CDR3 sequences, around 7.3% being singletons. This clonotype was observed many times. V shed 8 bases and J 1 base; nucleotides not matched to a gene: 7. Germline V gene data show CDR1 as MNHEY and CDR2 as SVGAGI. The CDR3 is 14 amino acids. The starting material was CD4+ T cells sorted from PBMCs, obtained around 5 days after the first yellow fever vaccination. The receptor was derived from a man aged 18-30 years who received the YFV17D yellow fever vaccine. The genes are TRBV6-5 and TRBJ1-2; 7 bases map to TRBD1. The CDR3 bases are TGTGCCAGCGCCAGGGGGGGATTTAACTATGGCTACACCTTC. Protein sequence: CASARGGFNYGYTF.